The 23 T cell receptor beta chains in this list originate from one sample, sequenced in a study of blood T cell repertoires in COVID-19. The assay was immunoSEQ multiplex PCR, and TCRdb's table has in-frame clones only and misses some. The sample contains about 150,000 clones, 70% to 90% of which appear only once. The sequencing sample was made of peripheral blood. These receptors were collected from a man in his sixties or seventies with acute or convalescent COVID-19.

The chain is built from TRBV4-2 and TRBJ2-1, with D maybe TRBD2 (5 bases). The V gene's germline CDR1 is LGHNA and CDR2 YNFKEQ. This CDR3 contains 14 residues. V was shortened by 4 bases and J by 5 bases, with 12 bases between the two germline ends. CDR3 residues: CASSPHGIDNEQFF. DNA of the CDR3: TGTGCCAGCAGCCCACACGGGATCGACAATGAGCAGTTCTTC.

The chain joins TRBV15 to TRBJ2-5; 7 nucleotides agree with TRBD2. Germline CDR1 and CDR2: LNHNV and YYDKDF (reference sequence). V was clipped by 5 bases and J by 5 bases; unmatched bases: 11. The CDR3 length is 15 residues. The chain's CDR3 is CATSGPGRVVETQYF. The CDR3 coding sequence is TGTGCCACCAGCGGTCCAGGGAGGGTGGTTGAGACCCAGTACTTC.

V usage is TRBV6-4 and J usage is TRBJ2-2, with TRBD2 matching 11 bases. The CDR3 runs to 15 residues. V dropped 4 bases and J dropped 4; count of bases not matched to a gene: 2. Germline CDR1 reads MRHNA; CDR2 reads SNTAGT. The CDR3 DNA reads TGTGCCAGCAGTGGCGGGACTAGCGGCACCGGGGAGCTGTTTTTT. It specifies CASSGGTSGTGELFF.

The CDR3 loop reads CASSIRGPDSPLHF. The CDR3 bases are TGTGCCAGTAGTATCCGCGGTCCTGATTCACCCCTCCACTTT. This sequence joins TRBV19 and TRBJ1-6; D is ambiguous. Germline V CDR1 and CDR2: LNHDA, SQIVND (reference sequence). V was clipped by 3 bases and J by 8 bases, with 11 bases between them. The CDR3 has 14 amino acids.

The chain recombines TRBV5-4 with TRBJ2-3, with 10 nucleotides matching TRBD1. The ends lost 4 bases at V and 6 bases at J; junction bases unmatched: 11. CDR3 length: 16 amino acids. Germline lookup yields CDR1 SGHNT and CDR2 YYREEE (reference sequence). The CDR3 reads CASSAGQGSKGDTQYF. The DNA of the CDR3 is TGTGCCAGCAGCGCGGGACAGGGGTCCAAGGGGGATACGCAGTATTTT.

The V gene is TRBV19, the J gene TRBJ1-5; D unresolved. CDR1 and CDR2 from the germline V gene are LNHDA and SQIVND (reference sequence). The CDR3 has 13 residues. V was trimmed by 5 bases and J by 5 bases, leaving 10 bases between them. CDR3: CASSVSGYQPQHF. For the CDR3, the DNA is TGTGCCAGTAGTGTTTCCGGGTATCAGCCCCAGCATTTT.

Sample share makes this clone medium-sized. V usage is TRBV2 and J usage is TRBJ1-5; possibly TRBD1 for D (5 bases). V lost 8 bases, J lost 6 bases, and 20 bases lay in between. Germline values: CDR1 SNHLY, CDR2 FYNNEI. The CDR3 extends over 15 amino acids. The CDR3: CASGRDSGLGQPQHF. In nucleotides, the CDR3 is TGTGCCAGCGGCCGGGACTCCGGGCTAGGTCAGCCCCAGCATTTT.

The chain uses TRBV28 and TRBJ2-1, with no clear D. This CDR3 contains 16 residues. CDR1 is MDHEN, CDR2 SYDVKM, per germline. The V and J ends lost 5 bases and 0 bases respectively, with 14 bases between them. Written as DNA, the CDR3 is TGTGCCAGCAGTCATTTGGGCACAGACTCCTACAATGAGCAGTTCTTC. It encodes CASSHLGTDSYNEQFF.

The V call is TRBV12-3 or TRBV12-4, the J call TRBJ1-5; D unclear. The length of the CDR3 is 13 residues. V lost 6 bases, J lost 0 bases, and 6 bases lay in between. This chain's CDR3 is CASSSVSNQPQHF. Written as DNA, the CDR3 is TGTGCCAGCAGCTCCGTTAGCAATCAGCCCCAGCATTTT.

The V call is TRBV19, the J call TRBJ2-3, with a tentative D call TRBD1 (5 bases). Germline values: CDR1 LNHDA, CDR2 SQIVND (reference sequence). The CDR3 length is 15 residues. V lost 6 bases and J lost 3, with 16 bases in between. The CDR3 region has the DNA TGTGCCAGTAGCACCGTAGGGGAAGGTACAGATACGCAGTATTTT. Protein: CASSTVGEGTDTQYF.

This clone was found once. The chain links TRBV9 to TRBJ2-3; 8 nucleotides match TRBD2. This CDR3 spans 15 amino acids. V lost 6 bases, J lost 3 bases, and 9 bases stayed unmatched. Germline V gene data show CDR1 as SGDLS and CDR2 as YYNGEE. This chain's CDR3 is CASKGTGRGTDTQYF. The CDR3 nucleotides are TGTGCCAGCAAAGGGACCGGGAGGGGGACAGATACGCAGTATTTT.

This clone was observed a single time. The DNA is left out, because the CDR3 cannot be placed on it with certainty; the CDR3 is given as TCRdb lists it. The chain uses TRBV2 and TRBJ2-7; TRBD2, the table's D call, lacks a check against the DNA. Germline V lookup: CDR1 SNHLY, CDR2 FYNNEI. Including both end residues, the CDR3 is 14 amino acids long. This CDR3 reads CASGGVAGGTSPYF.

This sequence joins TRBV2 and TRBJ1-4; possibly TRBD1 for D (5 bases). Germline assignment: CDR1 SNHLY and CDR2 FYNNEI. V was clipped by 5 bases and J by 4 bases, with 14 bases between them. The length of the CDR3 is 15 residues. CDR3 in amino acids: CASSPRGGVNEKLFF. CDR3 nucleotides: TGTGCCAGCAGTCCCCGAGGAGGGGTTAATGAAAAACTGTTTTTT.

The chain combines TRBV9 with TRBJ2-2; D not certain. Trimming took off 2 bases at V and 8 bases at J, with 16 bases between the two ends. This CDR3 is 15 amino acids long. Germline V gene lookup returns CDR1 SGDLS and CDR2 YYNGEE. The CDR3 loop is CASSVNSHGLGELFF. The CDR3 coding sequence is TGTGCCAGCAGCGTTAATTCGCACGGGTTGGGGGAGCTGTTTTTT.

This sequence joins TRBV19 and TRBJ1-5, with D perhaps matching TRBD1 (5 bases). The CDR3 covers 13 residues. The germline V and J ends were trimmed by 5 bases and 4 bases, with 9 bases remaining between them. CDR1 is LNHDA, CDR2 SQIVND, per germline (reference sequence). This chain's CDR3 is CASSPSGNQPQHF. The CDR3 nucleotides are TGTGCCAGTAGTCCATCAGGGAATCAGCCCCAGCATTTT.

V usage is TRBV28 and J usage is TRBJ2-3; tentative D call: TRBD2 (5 bases). Deletions cut 3 bases from V and 9 bases from J, with 13 bases between. Germline lookup yields CDR1 MDHEN and CDR2 SYDVKM. The CDR3 sequence is 13 residues long. The CDR3 region has the DNA TGTGCCAGCAGTTTGCGGGTTCTAAGGACGCAGTATTTT. Protein product: CASSLRVLRTQYF.

The chain joins TRBV19 to TRBJ2-5; 9 bases map to TRBD2. Germline V lookup: CDR1 LNHDA, CDR2 SQIVND (reference sequence). The length of the CDR3 is 15 residues. Germline trimming cut 4 bases from V and 3 bases from J; bases unmatched to any gene: 6. The CDR3 DNA reads TGTGCCAGTAGTAGCGGGAGGGCCTGGGAAGAGACCCAGTACTTC. Translating it yields CASSSGRAWEETQYF.

In its sample, this clone was seen once. J is TRBJ2-1 and V is TRBV7-2; 9 nucleotides align to TRBD1. Germline V gene data show CDR1 as SGHTA and CDR2 as FQGNSA. The junction had 3 bases not matched to a gene; V was cut back by 1 base and J by 2 bases. The CDR3 length is 16 residues. CDR3 loop: CASSLGTGGPYNEQFF. For the CDR3, the DNA is TGTGCCAGCAGCTTAGGAACAGGGGGCCCCTACAATGAGCAGTTCTTC. The whole variable domain, remainder taken from reference TRBV7-2 and TRBJ2-1, is GAGVSQSPSNKVTEKGKDVELRCDPISGHTALYWYRQSLGQGLEFLIYFQGNSAPDKSGLPSDRFSAERTGGSVSTLTIQRTQQEDSAVYLCASSLGTGGPYNEQFFGPGTRLTVL.

The chain employs TRBV7-9 and TRBJ2-7; D possibly corresponds to TRBD1 (6 bases). V lost 3 bases and J 1 base, leaving 22 bases between the germline ends. CDR1 is SEHNR and CDR2 is FQNEAQ in the germline V gene (reference sequence). This CDR3 is 18 amino acids long. CDR3 amino acids: CASSFQWDTTMPSYEQYF. The CDR3 DNA reads TGTGCCAGCAGCTTTCAGTGGGACACCACCATGCCATCCTACGAGCAGTACTTC.

The chain links TRBV14 to TRBJ1-2; no firm D call. V was shortened by 0 bases and J by 11 bases, with 16 bases between the two germline ends. The V gene's germline CDR1 is SGHDN and CDR2 FVKESK. The CDR3 totals 14 residues. CDR3 nucleotide sequence: TGTGCCAGCAGCCAAGATCTGGTTGGCGGCCGATACACCTTC. This sequence encodes CASSQDLVGGRYTF.

The chain uses TRBV27 and TRBJ2-1, with TRBD1 matching 7 bases. Germline V gives CDR1 MNHEY, CDR2 SMNVEV (reference sequence). Trimming took 3 bases from V and 6 from J; bases not matched to a gene: 14. This CDR3 is built from 17 residues. The CDR3 region has the DNA TGTGCCAGCAGTTTGCCCCAAACGACAGGGCGCGGCAATGAGCAGTTCTTC. Amino acid sequence: CASSLPQTTGRGNEQFF.

The gene calls are TRBV7-2 and TRBJ2-7, with 8 nucleotides matching TRBD2. CDR1 is SGHTA, CDR2 FQGNSA, per germline. V trimming: 1 base; J trimming: 2 bases; junction bases outside the gene matches: 1. The CDR3 length is 14 residues. The CDR3 protein is CASSLVGGAYEQYF. CDR3 DNA: TGTGCCAGCAGCTTAGTCGGGGGGGCCTACGAGCAGTACTTC.

This clone was picked up a small number of times. The chain recombines TRBV28 with TRBJ2-7; 9 nucleotides align to TRBD2. The CDR3 loop spans 15 amino acids. The V and J ends lost 6 bases and 0 bases, in that order; junction bases with no gene match: 6. Germline V gene sequence: CDR1 MDHEN, CDR2 SYDVKM. CDR3 nucleotide sequence: TGTGCCAGCAGAGAGGTAGCGGGAGCCTCCTACGAGCAGTACTTC. Protein sequence: CASREVAGASYEQYF.